This TCR beta chain was recorded in a study of shared clonotypes between healthy human individuals. Overall study results and limits: The small donor group covered limited genetic and exposure diversity.

Germline lookup yields CDR1 SNHLY and CDR2 FYNNEI. V dropped 7 bases and J dropped 0 bases, with 10 bases sitting between them. The CDR3 loop spans 14 amino acids. Only in-frame clones appear in the TCRdb table, and some are missing; sequencing was by immunoSEQ multiplex PCR. This table has roughly 550,000 clones, roughly 96% appearing once. Note on this clone: Its antigen remains unidentified.

Naive CD8 populations comprised CD45RO-negative cells positively selected for CCR7, excluding terminally differentiated effector memory CD45RA+ cells. The sample comprised naive CD8+ T cells sorted from blood. The chain links TRBV2 to TRBJ1-3; weak D call: TRBD1 (5 bases). The TCR comes from a woman in her 30s in good health. The CDR3 sequence: CASNDRHSGNTIYF. CDR3 DNA: TGTGCCAGCAACGACAGACACTCTGGAAACACCATATATTTT.